The 4 T cell receptor beta chains reported below all come from one sample, sequenced in a study of blood T cell repertoires in COVID-19. Measured with immunoSEQ multiplex PCR; TCRdb has only the in-frame clones, and not every one. Found here are roughly 260,000 clones, approximately 90% of them singletons; the top ten hold roughly 3.3%. The source material was peripheral blood. These receptors were taken from a woman in her thirties or forties with acute or convalescent COVID-19.

A single count supports this clone. The rearrangement uses TRBV2 and TRBJ1-6; 8 bases fit TRBD1. This CDR3 contains 14 residues. In germline, CDR1 is SNHLY, CDR2 FYNNEI. J was trimmed by 4 bases and V by 9 bases; bases with no gene match: 5. The CDR3 reads CARGGQGYNSPLHF. In DNA, the CDR3 is TGTGCCAGGGGAGGACAGGGATATAATTCACCCCTCCACTTT.

About this clone itself: Other DNA sequences within the sample encode an identical CDR3. This chain joins TRBV30 and TRBJ1-1; D remains unclear. The CDR3 covers 12 residues. The germline V and J ends were trimmed by 2 bases and 5 bases, with 9 bases remaining between them. Germline CDR1 reads GTSNPN; CDR2 reads SVGIG (reference sequence). The CDR3 region is CAWSPGRTEAFF. The CDR3, as DNA: TGTGCCTGGAGTCCGGGGAGGACTGAAGCTTTCTTT.

This clone came up once. The gene calls are TRBV5-1 and TRBJ2-2; 10 nucleotides match TRBD1. The germline gives CDR1 SGHRS, CDR2 YFSETQ. This CDR3 has 16 residues. J gave up 5 bases and V 2 bases, and 6 bases lay outside the gene matches. The CDR3 DNA follows: TGCGCCAGCAGCTTCGACAGGGGGCCTCTAACCGGGGAGCTGTTTTTT. Translated: CASSFDRGPLTGELFF.

On this clone itself: This CDR3 is also generated by other DNA sequences in the sample. V gene TRBV19 combines with J gene TRBJ1-2; 12 bases fit TRBD1. V was pared by 4 bases and J by 2 bases, with 2 bases of the junction left unmatched. The CDR3 loop spans 15 amino acids. CDR1 and CDR2 (germline): LNHDA, SQIVND (reference sequence). CDR3 loop: CASSRGQGANYGYTF. DNA for the CDR3: TGTGCCAGTAGTAGGGGACAGGGGGCGAACTATGGCTACACCTTC.